The clone carrying this TCR beta chain was counted a single time. The antigen is not known. The CDR3 covers 14 residues. V lost 4 bases and J lost 1, with 9 bases in between. The germline CDR1 and CDR2 sequences are SGHDN and FVKESK. The data were taken from a study of T cell responses to AZD1222 COVID-19 vaccine. Profiled with immunoSEQ multiplex PCR; TCRdb holds only in-frame clones, not every one. There are 150,000 to 200,000 clones in the sample; about 90% occur only once, and around 0.99% lies in the top ten. Study-wide findings and caveats: Among spike-specific TCRs, nearly half reportedly target unmutated variant regions. Sampled repertoires all dated from after the peak T cell response.

The chain joins TRBV14 to TRBJ2-3; tentative D call: TRBD2 (6 bases). The source of this sequence is an adult who received the AZD1222 COVID-19 vaccine. The input for sequencing was peripheral blood, taken 28 days after the second AZD1222 dose. The CDR3 reads CASSRDFGTDTQYF. CDR3 nucleotides: TGTGCCAGCAGCCGGGACTTCGGCACAGATACGCAGTATTTT.